This T cell receptor (beta chain) was sequenced in a study of cytomegalovirus exposure and HLA in healthy donors. Looking at the study overall: In a later analysis, the roughly 130 validation repertoires were reported to have used the same platform as the roughly 600 first-cohort repertoires. Study-wide findings and caveats: Cytomegalovirus-associated status was assigned to about 150 TCR beta chains. That first-cohort TCR clusters tended to co-occur in the 120 or so validation repertoires was found in a later analysis.

With regard to this clone: Its specificity is unknown. Other DNA sequences of this sample code for an identical CDR3.

From the roughly 120-subject validation cohort, which was separate from the roughly 670-subject first cohort, the donors were drawn. Method: immunoSEQ multiplex PCR; TCRdb's copy keeps in-frame clones and lacks some. The sample records roughly 300,000 clones, approximately 87% being singletons. Germline CDR1 is MNHEY and CDR2 is SMNVEV (reference sequence). This CDR3 comprises 13 residues. Losses at the gene ends were 5 bases for V and 0 bases for J; bases not matched to a gene: 1. The receptor was isolated from a young woman in good health and CMV-seronegative. The specimen sequenced was PBMCs. The chain links TRBV27 to TRBJ2-7, with 7 bases aligning to TRBD1. CDR3 sequence (DNA): TGTGCCAGCAGTCGGGACAGCTCCTACGAGCAGTACTTC. It translates to CASSRDSSYEQYF.